The entry below describes one T cell receptor (beta chain). Method: immunoSEQ multiplex PCR; TCRdb's copy keeps in-frame clones and lacks some. The sample has over 55,000 clones, approximately 95% seen once; the top ten hold around 1.5%. These data come from a study of preoperative IRX-2 immunotherapy in early breast cancer. The germline V gene encodes CDR1 MNHEY and CDR2 SVGAGI. V was cut by 11 bases and J by 4 bases, with 15 bases left in between. CDR3 length equals 13 residues. The sample's treatment: preoperative locoregional IRX-2 cytokine immunotherapy. This sequence joins TRBV6-5 and TRBJ2-1, with D tentatively TRBD1 (6 bases). Sample collection was performed from a patient treated with IRX-2 immunotherapy. The receptor's source is a human donor with breast cancer. The CDR3 coding sequence is TGTGCCGTGCAGGGGACAACTTACAATGAGCAGTTCTTC. Amino acid sequence: CAVQGTTYNEQFF.